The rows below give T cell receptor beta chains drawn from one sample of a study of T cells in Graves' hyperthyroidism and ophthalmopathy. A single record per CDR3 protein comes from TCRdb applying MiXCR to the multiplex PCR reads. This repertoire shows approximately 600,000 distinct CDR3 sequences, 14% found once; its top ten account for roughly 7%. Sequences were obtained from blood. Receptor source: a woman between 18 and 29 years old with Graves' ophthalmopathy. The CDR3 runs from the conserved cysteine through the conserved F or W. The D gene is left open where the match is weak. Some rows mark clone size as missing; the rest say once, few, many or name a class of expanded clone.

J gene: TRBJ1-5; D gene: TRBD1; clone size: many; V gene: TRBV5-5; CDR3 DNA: TGTGCCAGCAGCCAGGGGGCTGCGGAGCCCCAGCATTTT; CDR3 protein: CASSQGAAEPQHF
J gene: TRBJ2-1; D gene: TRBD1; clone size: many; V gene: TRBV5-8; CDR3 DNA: TGTGCCAGCAGCCCGGGACAGGGGGTACAGAATGAGCAGTTCTTC; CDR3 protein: CASSPGQGVQNEQFF
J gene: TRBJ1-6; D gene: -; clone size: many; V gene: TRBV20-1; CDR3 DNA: TGCAGTGCTAGGGGGGGACCCCCGACCTCACCCCTCCACTTT; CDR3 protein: CSARGGPPTSPLHF
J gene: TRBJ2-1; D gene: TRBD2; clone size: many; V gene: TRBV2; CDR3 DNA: TGTGCCAGCACCGGGACTAGCGGGAGGGCCAATGAGCAGTTCTTC; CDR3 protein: CASTGTSGRANEQFF
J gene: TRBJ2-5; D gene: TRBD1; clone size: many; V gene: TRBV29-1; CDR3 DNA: TGCAGCGTTGGGGGACAGGGGGCGCCGGAGACCCAGTACTTC; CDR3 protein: CSVGGQGAPETQYF
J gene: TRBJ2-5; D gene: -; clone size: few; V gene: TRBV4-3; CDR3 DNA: TGCGCCAGCAGCTCCTACTACCGTCCGAAGGAAGAGACCCAGTACTTC; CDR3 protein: CASSSYYRPKEETQYF
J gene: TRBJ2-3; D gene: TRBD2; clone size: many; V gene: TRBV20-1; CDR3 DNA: TGCAGTGCTAGAGATCTCGGCCGGACTAGCGGCACAGATACGCAGTATTTT; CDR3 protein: CSARDLGRTSGTDTQYF
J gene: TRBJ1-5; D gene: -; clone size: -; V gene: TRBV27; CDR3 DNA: TGTGCCAGCAGTTGGCACAGGGAGGGGAATGGCGCCAATCAGCCCCAGCATTTT; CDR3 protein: CASSWHREGNGANQPQHF
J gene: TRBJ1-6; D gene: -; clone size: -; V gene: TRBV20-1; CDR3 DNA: TGCAGTGCTAGAGAGGGGGAAGGTAATTCACCCCTCCACTTT; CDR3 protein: CSAREGEGNSPLHF
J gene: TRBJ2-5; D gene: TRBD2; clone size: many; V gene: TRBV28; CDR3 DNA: TGTGCCAGCAGAGTAGCGGGAGCAGAGACCCAGTACTTC; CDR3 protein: CASRVAGAETQYF
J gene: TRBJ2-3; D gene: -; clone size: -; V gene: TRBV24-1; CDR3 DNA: TGTGCCACCAGCGGGCGCCGGGGCACAGATACGCAGTATTTT; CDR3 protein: CATSGRRGTDTQYF
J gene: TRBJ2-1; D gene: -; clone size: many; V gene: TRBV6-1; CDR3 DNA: TGTGCCAGCAGTTTGGTTGGCGGGAATAATGAGCAGTTCTTC; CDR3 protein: CASSLVGGNNEQFF
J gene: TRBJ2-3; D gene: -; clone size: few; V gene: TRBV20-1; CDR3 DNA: TGCAGTGCTAGGGGTCTAAGCACAGATACGCAGTATTTT; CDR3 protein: CSARGLSTDTQYF
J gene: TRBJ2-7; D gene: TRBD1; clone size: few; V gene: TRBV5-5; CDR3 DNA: TGTGCCAGCAGGAAATGGGACAGGCATACCTACGAGCAGTACTTC; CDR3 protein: CASRKWDRHTYEQYF
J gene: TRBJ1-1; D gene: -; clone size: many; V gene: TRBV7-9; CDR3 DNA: TGTGCCAGCAGCCTAAGGACCGACATGAACACTGAAGCTTTCTTT; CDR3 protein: CASSLRTDMNTEAFF
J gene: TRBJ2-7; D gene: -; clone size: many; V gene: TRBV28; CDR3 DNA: TGTGCCAGCAACTCCCCACAGGGCTACGAGCAGTACTTC; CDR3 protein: CASNSPQGYEQYF
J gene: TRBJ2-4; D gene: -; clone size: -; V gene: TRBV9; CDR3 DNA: TGTGCCAGCAGCCCCACGGCGGTAGCCAAAAACATTCAGTACTTC; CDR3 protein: CASSPTAVAKNIQYF
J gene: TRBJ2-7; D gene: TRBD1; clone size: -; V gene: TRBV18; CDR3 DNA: TGTGCCAGCTCACCCGGAACAGGGGGAGACTACGAGCAGTACTTC; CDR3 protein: CASSPGTGGDYEQYF
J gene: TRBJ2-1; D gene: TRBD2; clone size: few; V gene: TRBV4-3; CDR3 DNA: TGCGCCAGCAGCCAAGAATCTGCGGGGACTAGATCCTACAATGAGCAGTTCTTC; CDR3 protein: CASSQESAGTRSYNEQFF
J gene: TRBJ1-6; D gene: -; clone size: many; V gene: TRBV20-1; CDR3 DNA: TGCAGTGCTAGACATGCGACACTTGGGGCTTCCTATAATTCACCCCTCCACTTT; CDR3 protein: CSARHATLGASYNSPLHF
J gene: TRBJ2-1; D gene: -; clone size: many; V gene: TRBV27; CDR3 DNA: TGTGCCAGCAGTTTGGGGGAGCCCTACAATGAGCAGTTCTTC; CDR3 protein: CASSLGEPYNEQFF
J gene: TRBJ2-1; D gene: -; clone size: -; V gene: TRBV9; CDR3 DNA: TGTGCCAGCAGCGCAAGCGCCCGGGACTTTCGGATGAATGAGCAGTTCTTC; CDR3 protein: CASSASARDFRMNEQFF
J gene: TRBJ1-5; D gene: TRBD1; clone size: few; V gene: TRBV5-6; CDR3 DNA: TGTGCCAGCAGCGCAGGGACAGGGGGCTTAAGCAATCAGCCCCAGCATTTT; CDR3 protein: CASSAGTGGLSNQPQHF
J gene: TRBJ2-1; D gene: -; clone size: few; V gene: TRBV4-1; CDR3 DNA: TGCGCCAGCAGCGTACAGGGGACTCCCTACAATGAGCAGTTCTTC; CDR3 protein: CASSVQGTPYNEQFF
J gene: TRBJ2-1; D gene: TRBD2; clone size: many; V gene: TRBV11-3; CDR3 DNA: TGTGCCAGCAGCCCATCCCCAAGCGGGAGCTATGAGCAGTTCTTC; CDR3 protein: CASSPSPSGSYEQFF
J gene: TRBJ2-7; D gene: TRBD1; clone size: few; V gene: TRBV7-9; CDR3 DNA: TGTGCCAGCAGCCAGACAGGGGGCACCTACGAGCAGTACTTC; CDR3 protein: CASSQTGGTYEQYF
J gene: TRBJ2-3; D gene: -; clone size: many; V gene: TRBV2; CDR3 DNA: TGTGCCAGCACAGGGTGGGGGTTTCGTGTCACAGATACGCAGTATTTT; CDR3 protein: CASTGWGFRVTDTQYF
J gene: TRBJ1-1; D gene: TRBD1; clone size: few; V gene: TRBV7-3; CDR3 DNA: TGTGCCAGCAGCTCCTGGGACAGGGGTGCGTCTGAAGCTTTCTTT; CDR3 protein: CASSSWDRGASEAFF
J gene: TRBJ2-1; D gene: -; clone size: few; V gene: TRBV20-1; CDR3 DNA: TGCAGTGCTCCTCTAGTGGTAGAGCAGTTCTTC; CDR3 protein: CSAPLVVEQFF
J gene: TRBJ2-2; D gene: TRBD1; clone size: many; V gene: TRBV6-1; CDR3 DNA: TGTGCCAGCAGTCACACCCCGGGACAGGCGTGGACCGGGGAGCTGTTTTTT; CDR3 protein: CASSHTPGQAWTGELFF
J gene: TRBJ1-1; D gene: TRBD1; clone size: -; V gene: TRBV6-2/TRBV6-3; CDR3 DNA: TGTGCCAGCAGGGAGGACAGGGTGAACATTGAGGCTTTCTTT; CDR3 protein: CASREDRVNIEAFF
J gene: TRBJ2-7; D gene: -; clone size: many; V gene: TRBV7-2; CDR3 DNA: TGTGCCAGCAGCATGACAGAAAAAAAGCAGTACTTC; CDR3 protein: CASSMTEKKQYF
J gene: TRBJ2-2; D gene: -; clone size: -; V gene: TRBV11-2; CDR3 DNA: TGTGCCAGCAGCTTAGGCCAGACTTCCGGGGAGCTGTTTTTT; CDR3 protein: CASSLGQTSGELFF
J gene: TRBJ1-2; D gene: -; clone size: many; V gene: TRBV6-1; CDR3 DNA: TGTGCCAGCAGTGACGTCAAAAGTCCCTATGGCTACACCTTC; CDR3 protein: CASSDVKSPYGYTF
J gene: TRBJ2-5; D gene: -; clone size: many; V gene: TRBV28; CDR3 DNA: TGTGCCAGCAGTAGGAGAAAGTGGGCGGGCCCCCAAGAGACCCAGTACTTC; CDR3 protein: CASSRRKWAGPQETQYF
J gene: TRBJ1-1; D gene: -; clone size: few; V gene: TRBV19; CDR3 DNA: TGTGCCAGTACTCCTGCAAGAGCCATGAACACTGAAGCTTTCTTT; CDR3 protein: CASTPARAMNTEAFF
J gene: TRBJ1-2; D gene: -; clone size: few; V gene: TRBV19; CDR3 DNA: TGTGCCAGTAGTATAGAACAGGGTCTTGGCTACACCTTC; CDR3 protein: CASSIEQGLGYTF
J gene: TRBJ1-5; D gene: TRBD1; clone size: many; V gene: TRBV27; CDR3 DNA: TGTGCCAGCAGTTCCGGGACAGGGGCTAATCAGCCCCAGCATTTT; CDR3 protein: CASSSGTGANQPQHF
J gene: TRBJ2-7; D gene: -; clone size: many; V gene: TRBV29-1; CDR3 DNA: TGCAGCTTCTCCGGGACACATCTCAACGAGCAGTACTTC; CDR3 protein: CSFSGTHLNEQYF
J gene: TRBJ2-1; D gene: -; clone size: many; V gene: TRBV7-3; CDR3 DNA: TGTGCCAGCAGCTTAGGTCCGAGCTCCTACAATGAGCAGTTCTTC; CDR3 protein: CASSLGPSSYNEQFF
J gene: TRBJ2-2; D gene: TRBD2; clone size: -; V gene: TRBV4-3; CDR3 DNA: TGCGCCAGCAGCCAAGGGCCCGAGACGGGACTAGCGGGACGCGGGGAGCTGTTTTTT; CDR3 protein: CASSQGPETGLAGRGELFF
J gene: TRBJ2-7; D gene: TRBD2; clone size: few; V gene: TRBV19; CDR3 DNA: TGTGCCAGTAGTACCCGGACTAGCGGGGGCTACGAGCAGTACTTC; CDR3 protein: CASSTRTSGGYEQYF
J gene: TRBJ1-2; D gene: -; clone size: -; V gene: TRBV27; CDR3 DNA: TGTGCCAGCAGTATGTCGGCGCCCCGGGAGTACTATGGCTACACCTTC; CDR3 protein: CASSMSAPREYYGYTF
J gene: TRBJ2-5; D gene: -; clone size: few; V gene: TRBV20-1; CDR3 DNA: TGCAGTGCTAGAGGCCTGAGGGGGGGCGGCGAGACCCAGTACTTC; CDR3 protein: CSARGLRGGGETQYF
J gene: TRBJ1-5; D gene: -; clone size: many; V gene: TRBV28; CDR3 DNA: TGTGCCAGCAGTTTACAGGGAGGACGGCCCCAGCATTTT; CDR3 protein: CASSLQGGRPQHF
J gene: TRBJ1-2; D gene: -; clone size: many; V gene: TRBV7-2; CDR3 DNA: TGTGCCAGCAGCCGAGACAGGAATGGCTACACCTTC; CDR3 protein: CASSRDRNGYTF
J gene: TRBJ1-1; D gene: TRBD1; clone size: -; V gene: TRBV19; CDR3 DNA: TGTGCCAGTAGTGCAGACAGGGGGAACACTGAAGCTTTCTTT; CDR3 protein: CASSADRGNTEAFF
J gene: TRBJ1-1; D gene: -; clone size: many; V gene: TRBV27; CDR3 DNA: TGTGCCAGCAGTTCCCCCCTCCGAGGGAACACTGAAGCTTTCTTT; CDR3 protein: CASSSPLRGNTEAFF
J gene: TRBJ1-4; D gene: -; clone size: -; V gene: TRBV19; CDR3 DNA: TGTGCCAGTCGTACGGTCCTGGCCTCAACTAATGAAAAACTGTTTTTT; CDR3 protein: CASRTVLASTNEKLFF
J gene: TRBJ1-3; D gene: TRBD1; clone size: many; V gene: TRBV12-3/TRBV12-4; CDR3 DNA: TGTGCCAGCAAGACAGGGTACTCTGGAAACACCATATATTTT; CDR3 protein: CASKTGYSGNTIYF
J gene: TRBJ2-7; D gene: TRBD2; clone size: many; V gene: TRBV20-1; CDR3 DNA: TGCAGTGCAGCCGGACTAGCGGGCAACTACGAGCAGTACTTC; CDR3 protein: CSAAGLAGNYEQYF
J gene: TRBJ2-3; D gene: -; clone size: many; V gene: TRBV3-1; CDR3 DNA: TGTGCCAGCAGCCAAGATCTTGGGCTATTCACAGATACGCAGTATTTT; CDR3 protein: CASSQDLGLFTDTQYF
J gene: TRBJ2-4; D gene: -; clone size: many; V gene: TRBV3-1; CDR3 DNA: TGTGCCAGCACGGGGAAAAACCTAGCCAAAAACATTCAGTACTTC; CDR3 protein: CASTGKNLAKNIQYF
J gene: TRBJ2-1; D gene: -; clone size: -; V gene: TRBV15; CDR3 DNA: TGTGCCACCAGCAGAGATCGAGGGGCAGCGCTGTACAATGAGCAGTTCTTC; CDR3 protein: CATSRDRGAALYNEQFF